This is a list of T cell receptor beta chains from one sample in a study of blood T cell repertoires in COVID-19. Sequencing was performed with immunoSEQ multiplex PCR; in TCRdb, only in-frame clones are kept and a portion is missing. The profile covers more than 100,000 clones, with about four fifths appearing a single time and around 4.2% taken by the ten largest. The source material was PBMCs or T cells enriched from blood (not recorded which). The source of these receptors is a woman in her twenties or thirties who had recovered from COVID-19. Each CDR3 is given without its conserved first and last residue.

V	J	length	CDR3
TRBV7-9	TRBJ1-6	11	ASSTGQSSPLH
TRBV19	TRBJ2-7	11	ASTRTNPYEQY
TRBV9	TRBJ2-2	12	ASSTWTSPGELF
TRBV5-6	TRBJ2-4	16	ASSLNFPPRLAKNIQY
TRBV24-1	TRBJ2-1	13	ATSDSRDKKQIQF
TRBV7-8	TRBJ1-2	10	ASSLVTGGYT
TRBV13	TRBJ2-4	18	ASSYFASGRKGLAKNIQY
TRBV7-2	TRBJ2-7	14	ASSALGAGPSYEQY
TRBV30	TRBJ1-1	10	AWSVQFTEAF
TRBV28	TRBJ1-1	10	ASSLTGFVAF
TRBV9	TRBJ1-3	13	ASSVSPSSGNTIY
TRBV6-5	TRBJ2-7	12	ASKVGFRSYEQY
TRBV6-5	TRBJ1-5	11	ASGRGTNQPQH
TRBV11-2	TRBJ2-3	14	ASSLSLALTRDTQY
TRBV4-2	TRBJ2-3	15	ASSQPHGEGRSDTQY
TRBV1	TRBJ1-5	13	TSSHWAAINQPQH
TRBV2	TRBJ2-7	12	ASRGQTSSYEQY
TRBV10-3	TRBJ2-7	14	AISEPGQGGGYEQY
TRBV7-3	TRBJ2-3	14	ASSPISRVMSDTQY
TRBV3-1/TRBV3-2	TRBJ1-2	13	ASSQGPTQTDGYT
TRBV5-4	TRBJ1-2	12	ASSLVGQDYGYT
TRBV6-5	TRBJ2-7	13	ASSYSASTPYEQY
TRBV6-5	TRBJ2-3	13	ASSPTGSLQDTQY
TRBV29-1	TRBJ2-7	11	SVAPSGAYEQY
TRBV12-5	TRBJ2-1	9	ASGFGTSQF
TRBV7-2	TRBJ2-1	17	ASSSYGEATSGRYNEQF
TRBV19	TRBJ1-1	13	ASTDRTHMNTEAF
TRBV4-3	TRBJ2-2	15	ASSQGRTGVITGELF
TRBV7-2	TRBJ2-7	11	ASSTGQGYEQY
TRBV2	TRBJ2-7	12	AISLTGQTHEQY
TRBV2	TRBJ2-5	14	ASKGGAGRQVETQY
TRBV6-6	TRBJ1-2	11	ASIPARGYGYT
TRBV6-1	TRBJ2-4	15	ASSEGVAGGSKNIQY
TRBV4-3	TRBJ2-3	15	ASSPSGSIRGTDTQY
TRBV9	TRBJ2-3	13	ASSVGGLSTDTQY
TRBV15	TRBJ2-2	12	ATSRAVETGELF
TRBV5-1	TRBJ2-1	13	ASEPGSGAWNEQF
TRBV11-2	TRBJ2-3	13	ASSFQADPTDTQY
TRBV3-1/TRBV3-2	TRBJ1-2	11	ASSTGATHGYT
TRBV29-1	TRBJ2-7	12	SVEASGHPYEQY
TRBV9	TRBJ2-7	15	ASSPSTGTSALNEQY
TRBV28	TRBJ1-6	11	ASSPEEDSPLH
TRBV2	TRBJ2-3	13	ASSDGTGVTDTQY